Below are 14 T cell receptor beta chains sequenced from a single sample in a study of shared clonotypes between healthy human individuals. Using immunoSEQ multiplex PCR, the repertoire was profiled, and TCRdb retains in-frame clones only, with some absent. Of more than 2 million clones listed, 85% to 95% were seen once; the top ten hold 1.5% to 2%. The naive CD8 fraction comprised CD45RO-negative cells positively selected for CCR7 and excluded terminally differentiated effector memory CD45RA+ cells. Sequencing input: naive CD8+ T cells from PBMCs. The source of these receptors is a man aged 18 to 29 in good health. Some clones in this sample may be carry-over from other donors' samples.

The chain combines TRBV11-3 with TRBJ2-2; 8 positions match TRBD2. Germline V CDR1 and CDR2: SGHNT, YENEEA. The junction had 7 bases not matched to a gene; V was cut back by 5 bases and J by 5 bases. The CDR3 is 15 residues long. The CDR3 sequence: CASSIRGGSTGELFF. CDR3 DNA sequence: TGTGCCAGCAGCATCCGGGGGGGCAGTACCGGGGAGCTGTTTTTT.

On this clone: This sample includes further DNA sequences coding for the same CDR3. This rearrangement joins TRBV7-9 to TRBJ2-5, with D unresolved. CDR1 SEHNR and CDR2 FQNEAQ come from the germline V gene (reference sequence). With 1 base removed from V and 0 bases from J, the gap between germline ends came to 6 bases. CDR3 length: 14 residues. The CDR3 is CASSLVRYQETQYF. Written as DNA, the CDR3 is TGTGCCAGCAGCTTAGTTCGGTACCAAGAGACCCAGTACTTC.

Turning to this clone: At the DNA level, this CDR3 is encoded by other sequences in the same sample as well. CDR3 residues: CASSWGVNTEAFF. The CDR3 nucleotides read TGTGCCAGCAGTTGGGGTGTGAACACTGAAGCTTTCTTT. The V call is TRBV27, the J call TRBJ1-1; no definite D call. V was pared by 4 bases and J by 0 bases, with 6 bases between. The CDR3 has 13 amino acids. Germline V CDR1 and CDR2: MNHEY, SMNVEV (reference sequence).

The chain joins TRBV27 to TRBJ2-7, with D possibly TRBD2 on 6 matching bases. V gave up 2 bases and J gave up 2 bases, with 10 bases separating them. Looked up from germline, CDR1 is MNHEY and CDR2 is SMNVEV (reference sequence). There are 14 residues in the CDR3. This chain's CDR3 is CASSLGGVTYEQYF. CDR3 DNA: TGTGCCAGCAGTTTAGGAGGGGTCACCTACGAGCAGTACTTC.

The chain joins TRBV25-1 to TRBJ1-2; TRBD1 agrees at 7 bases. V lost 4 bases and J lost 6; bases outside the gene matches: 5. The germline V gene encodes CDR1 MGHDK and CDR2 SYGVNS. The CDR3 consists of 13 residues. The CDR3 protein is CASSVQGMNGYTF. For the CDR3, the DNA is TGTGCCAGCAGTGTACAGGGGATGAATGGCTACACCTTC.

The rearrangement joins TRBV13 to TRBJ2-1; 10 bases fit TRBD2. Germline V gene data show CDR1 as PRHDT and CDR2 as FYEKMQ (reference sequence). The ends lost 5 bases at V and 8 bases at J; junction bases unmatched: 9. This CDR3 contains 15 residues. CDR3 nucleotides: TGTGCCAGCAGCCCAGAGCGGGAGGGGGGCTATGAGCAGTTCTTC. This encodes CASSPEREGGYEQFF.

V and J are TRBV19 and TRBJ1-5, with D unclear. CDR1 LNHDA and CDR2 SQIVND come from the germline V gene (reference sequence). CDR3 length: 13 residues. V was clipped by 5 bases and J by 6 bases, with 11 bases between them. The DNA for the CDR3 is TGTGCCAGTAGTCCATATGCGGCTCAGCCCCAGCATTTT. Translating gives CASSPYAAQPQHF.

The chain employs TRBV29-1 and TRBJ1-1; D is unclear. The germline CDR1 and CDR2 sequences are SQVTM and ANQGSEA. Trimming cost V 6 bases and J 5 bases, with 10 bases left between them. The CDR3 extends over 11 amino acids. As DNA, the CDR3 is TGCAGCGTCGGCGGGGTAACTGAAGCTTTCTTT. Translation gives CSVGGVTEAFF.

The chain couples TRBV7-9 to TRBJ2-7, with 14 bases fitting TRBD2. Losses at the gene ends were 4 bases for V and 7 bases for J; bases not matched to a gene: 12. The CDR3 runs 17 residues. The germline V gene has CDR1 SEHNR and CDR2 FQNEAQ (reference sequence). The CDR3 region is CASSSGLAGGGAGEQYF. The CDR3 DNA sequence: TGTGCCAGCAGCTCAGGACTAGCGGGAGGTGGAGCGGGTGAGCAGTACTTC. Full variable domain (missing parts from reference TRBV7-9 and TRBJ2-7): DTGVSQNPRHKITKRGQNVTFRCDPISEHNRLYWYRQTLGQGPEFLTYFQNEAQLEKSRLLSDRFSAERPKGSFSTLEIQRTEQGDSAMYLCASSSGLAGGGAGEQYFGPGTRLTVT.

This chain connects TRBV4-2 to TRBJ2-5; D unclear. The DNA end is more similar to TRBJ2-7, so the J call may be wrong. The CDR3 covers 15 residues. The germline gives CDR1 LGHNA, CDR2 YNFKEQ. DNA of the CDR3: TGTGCCAGCAGCCATAACCGGGCGTCCTCCTACGAGCAGTACTTC. This gives the protein CASSHNRASSYEQYF.

The rearrangement joins TRBV7-8 to TRBJ2-7; no firm D call. This CDR3 has 15 amino acids. CDR1 is SGHVS and CDR2 is FQNEAQ in the germline V gene. V was trimmed by 5 bases and J by 3 bases, leaving 17 bases between them. The CDR3 DNA follows: TGTGCCAGCAGCAGAGGAAGTGGGTTCGTCTACGAGCAGTACTTC. This codes for CASSRGSGFVYEQYF. Full variable domain (remainder filled in from reference TRBV7-8 and TRBJ2-7): GAGVSQSPRYKVAKRGQDVALRCDPISGHVSLFWYQQALGQGPEFLTYFQNEAQLDKSGLPSDRFFAERPEGSVSTLKIQRTQQEDSAVYLCASSRGSGFVYEQYFGPGTRLTVT.

The chain uses TRBV9 and TRBJ2-1; 9 bases align to TRBD2. The germline CDR1 and CDR2 sequences are SGDLS and YYNGEE. This CDR3 comprises 15 residues. The V segment lost 3 bases and the J segment 6 bases; nucleotides outside the gene matches: 7. CDR3 amino acids: CASSANPSGANEQFF. DNA of the CDR3: TGTGCCAGCAGCGCTAACCCTAGCGGGGCCAATGAGCAGTTCTTC. Using reference TRBV9 and TRBJ2-1 for the parts outside the CDR3, the full variable domain is DSGVTQTPKHLITATGQRVTLRCSPRSGDLSVYWYQQSLDQGLQFLIQYYNGEERAKGNILERFSAQQFPDLHSELNLSSLELGDSALYFCASSANPSGANEQFFGPGTRLTVL.

This clone was observed a single time. The chain joins TRBV9 to TRBJ2-1; no clear D. CDR1 and CDR2 from the germline V gene are SGDLS and YYNGEE. V was shortened by 0 bases and J by 9 bases, with 10 bases between the two germline ends. The CDR3 runs 13 residues. The CDR3 DNA reads TGTGCCAGCAGCGTAGGACGGCCGGTTGAGCAGTTCTTC. Protein sequence: CASSVGRPVEQFF.

V gene TRBV27 combines with J gene TRBJ2-7, with 9 bases lining up with TRBD2. The germline gives CDR1 MNHEY, CDR2 SMNVEV (reference sequence). The junction had 9 bases not matched to a gene; V was cut back by 6 bases and J by 6 bases. The CDR3 runs 14 residues. The CDR3 region has the DNA TGTGCCAGCAGCCTGATAGCGGGAGCCGTCGAGCAGTACTTC. The encoded protein is CASSLIAGAVEQYF.